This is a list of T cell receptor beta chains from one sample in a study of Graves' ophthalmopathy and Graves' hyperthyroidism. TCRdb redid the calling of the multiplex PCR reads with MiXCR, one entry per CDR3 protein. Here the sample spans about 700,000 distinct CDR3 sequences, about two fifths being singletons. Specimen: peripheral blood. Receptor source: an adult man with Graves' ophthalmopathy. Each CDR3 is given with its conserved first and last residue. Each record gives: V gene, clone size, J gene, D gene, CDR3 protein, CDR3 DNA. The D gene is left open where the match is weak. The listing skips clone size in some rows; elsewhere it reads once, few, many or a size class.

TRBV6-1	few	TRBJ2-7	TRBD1	CASSPSGTGDEQYF	TGTGCCAGCAGTCCGTCCGGGACAGGGGACGAGCAGTACTTC
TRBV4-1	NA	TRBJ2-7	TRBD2	CASSQVSLGLEPYEQYF	TGCGCCAGCAGCCAAGTCAGCTTGGGACTAGAACCCTACGAGCAGTACTTC
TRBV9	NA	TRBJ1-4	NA	CARARRSGGEKLFF	TGTGCTAGGGCGAGACGGTCGGGTGGTGAAAAACTGTTTTTT
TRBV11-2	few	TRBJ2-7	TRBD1	CASSLIAGGYEQYF	TGTGCCAGCAGCTTAATCGCAGGGGGCTACGAGCAGTACTTC
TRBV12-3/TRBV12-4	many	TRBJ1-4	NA	CASSPWASNEKLFF	TGTGCCAGCAGCCCTTGGGCTTCTAATGAAAAACTGTTTTTT
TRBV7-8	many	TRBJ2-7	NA	CASSLAPGPRMLEQYF	TGTGCCAGCAGCTTAGCCCCGGGCCCCCGTATGTTAGAGCAGTACTTC
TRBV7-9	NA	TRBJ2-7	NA	CASSLALGAYEQYF	TGTGCCAGCAGCTTAGCGTTGGGGGCCTACGAGCAGTACTTC
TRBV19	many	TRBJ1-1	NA	CASSMALNTEAFF	TGTGCCAGTAGTATGGCCCTGAACACTGAAGCTTTCTTT
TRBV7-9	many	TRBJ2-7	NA	CASSWGPGTTYEQYF	TGTGCCAGCAGTTGGGGACCCGGGACAACCTACGAGCAGTACTTC
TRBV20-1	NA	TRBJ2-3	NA	CSARGTVTDTQYF	TGCAGTGCTAGGGGGACCGTCACAGATACGCAGTATTTT
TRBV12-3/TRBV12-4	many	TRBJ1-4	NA	CASSLGGRNEKLFF	TGTGCCAGCAGTCTAGGGGGACGCAATGAAAAACTGTTTTTT
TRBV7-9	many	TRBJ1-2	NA	CASSPRRRTRGYTF	TGTGCCAGCAGCCCCCGTAGGAGGACACGGGGCTACACCTTC
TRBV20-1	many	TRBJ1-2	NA	CSAAHGGVDGYTF	TGCAGTGCCGCCCATGGGGGTGTCGATGGCTACACCTTC
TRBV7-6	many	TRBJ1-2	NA	CASSSRPTHGYTF	TGTGCCAGCAGCTCTAGGCCGACCCATGGCTACACCTTC
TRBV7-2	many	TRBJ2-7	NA	CASSRNAFYEQYF	TGTGCCAGCAGCAGGAACGCATTCTACGAGCAGTACTTC
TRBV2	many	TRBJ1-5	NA	CASRRTAVSNQPQHF	TGTGCCAGCAGGCGGACAGCCGTTAGCAATCAGCCCCAGCATTTT
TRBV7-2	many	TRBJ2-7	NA	CASSSPTRGGKSSYEQYF	TGTGCCAGCAGCTCCCCGACAAGGGGTGGGAAGAGCTCCTACGAGCAGTACTTC
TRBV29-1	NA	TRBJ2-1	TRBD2	CSVDPGLAGGPPTYNEQFF	TGCAGCGTTGACCCGGGACTAGCGGGAGGGCCGCCCACTTACAATGAGCAGTTCTTC
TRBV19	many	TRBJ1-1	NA	CASTRLSEAFF	TGTGCCAGTACCCGTCTCTCTGAGGCTTTCTTT
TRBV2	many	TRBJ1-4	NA	CASSSASGIEKLFF	TGTGCCAGCAGTTCTGCGAGCGGCATCGAAAAACTGTTTTTT
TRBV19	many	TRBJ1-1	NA	CASSWQANTEAFF	TGTGCCAGTAGTTGGCAGGCGAACACTGAAGCTTTCTTT
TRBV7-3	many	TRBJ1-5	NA	CASSEGLPNQPQHF	TGTGCCAGCAGCGAGGGACTACCCAATCAGCCCCAGCATTTT
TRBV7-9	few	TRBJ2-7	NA	CASSFGGGGYEQYF	TGTGCCAGCAGTTTTGGGGGAGGCGGGTACGAGCAGTACTTC
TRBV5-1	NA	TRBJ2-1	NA	CASSNGLSGHEQFF	TGCGCCAGCAGCAATGGACTGTCGGGTCATGAGCAGTTCTTC
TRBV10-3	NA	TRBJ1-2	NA	CASARGPNYGYTF	TGTGCCTCCGCCCGCGGGCCTAACTATGGCTACACCTTC
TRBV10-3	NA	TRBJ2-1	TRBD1	CAIKGTGRGNEQFF	TGTGCCATCAAAGGGACAGGGCGAGGCAATGAGCAGTTCTTC
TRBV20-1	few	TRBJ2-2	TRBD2	CSARAGGAAGELFF	TGCAGTGCTAGAGCGGGGGGGGCCGCCGGGGAGCTGTTTTTT
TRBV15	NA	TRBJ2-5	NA	CATSSLWLEETQYF	TGTGCCACCAGCAGCTTGTGGCTCGAAGAGACCCAGTACTTC
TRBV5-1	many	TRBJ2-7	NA	CASSLHAGGEQYF	TGCGCCAGCAGCTTGCACGCAGGCGGGGAGCAGTACTTC
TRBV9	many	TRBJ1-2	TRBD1	CASSPPRTGRYGYTF	TGTGCCAGCAGCCCCCCCCGGACAGGGAGATATGGCTACACCTTC
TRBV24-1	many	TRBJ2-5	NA	CATSGTQGRETQYF	TGTGCCACCAGTGGTACGCAGGGTCGAGAGACCCAGTACTTC
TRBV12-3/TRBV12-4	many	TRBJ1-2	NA	CASSSDRYRYGYTF	TGTGCCAGCAGCTCCGACAGGTACCGCTATGGCTACACCTTC
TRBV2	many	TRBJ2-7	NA	CASSDLVGGYSYEQYF	TGTGCCAGCAGTGATTTGGTGGGGGGTTACTCCTACGAGCAGTACTTC
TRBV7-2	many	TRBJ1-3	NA	CASSLMQSSGNTIYF	TGTGCCAGCAGCTTAATGCAGAGCTCTGGAAACACCATATATTTT
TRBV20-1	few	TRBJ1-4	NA	CSARDSSRSGEKLFF	TGCAGTGCTAGAGATTCATCCCGATCAGGGGAAAAACTGTTTTTT
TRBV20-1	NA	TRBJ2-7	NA	CSASGRQNYEQYF	TGCAGTGCTAGTGGCCGACAAAATTACGAGCAGTACTTC
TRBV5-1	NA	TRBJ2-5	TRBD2	CASSLVTSGIETQYF	TGCGCCAGCAGCTTGGTGACTAGCGGGATTGAGACCCAGTACTTC
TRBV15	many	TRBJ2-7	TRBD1	CATEYGGTGGDEQYF	TGTGCCACCGAGTATGGCGGGACAGGGGGGGACGAGCAGTACTTC
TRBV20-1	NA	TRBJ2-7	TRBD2	CSALGAASGSHEQYF	TGCAGTGCCCTAGGAGCGGCTAGCGGGAGCCACGAGCAGTACTTC
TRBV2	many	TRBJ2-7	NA	CASSIRTGNYEQYF	TGTGCCAGCAGCATAAGGACGGGGAACTACGAGCAGTACTTC
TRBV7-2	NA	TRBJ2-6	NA	CASSFRAGADVLTF	TGTGCCAGCAGTTTTCGGGCCGGGGCCGACGTCCTGACTTTC
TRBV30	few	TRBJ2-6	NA	CAWSVFGANVLTF	TGTGCCTGGAGTGTTTTTGGGGCCAACGTCCTGACTTTC
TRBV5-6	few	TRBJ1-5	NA	CASSSEPGQPQHF	TGTGCCAGCAGCAGCGAGCCGGGTCAGCCCCAGCATTTT
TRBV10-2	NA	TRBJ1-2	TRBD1	CASSEETWDREKGYTF	TGCGCCAGCAGTGAGGAGACTTGGGACAGGGAGAAAGGCTACACCTTC
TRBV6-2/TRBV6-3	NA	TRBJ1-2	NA	CAISYSSLNYGYTF	TGTGCCATCAGTTACTCGAGCCTAAACTATGGCTACACCTTC
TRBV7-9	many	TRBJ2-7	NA	CASSLGAAGEQYF	TGTGCCAGCAGCTTAGGTGCAGCGGGCGAGCAGTACTTC
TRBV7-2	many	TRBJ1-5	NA	CASSFSGNREPQHF	TGTGCCAGCAGTTTCTCAGGGAACAGGGAACCCCAGCATTTT
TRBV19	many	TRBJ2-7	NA	CASSTGPPSEQYF	TGTGCCAGTAGTACGGGCCCCCCTTCCGAGCAGTACTTC
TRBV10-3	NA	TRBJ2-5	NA	CAISWETDETQYF	TGTGCCATCAGTTGGGAGACGGATGAGACCCAGTACTTC
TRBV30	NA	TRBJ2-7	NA	CAWSGLYEQYF	TGTGCCTGGAGTGGGCTCTACGAGCAGTACTTC
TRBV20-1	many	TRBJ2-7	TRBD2	CSATTSGSRQYF	TGCAGTGCAACGACTAGCGGGAGTAGGCAGTACTTC
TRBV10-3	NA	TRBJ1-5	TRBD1	CAISGTTGTEPQHF	TGTGCCATCAGTGGGACGACAGGGACCGAGCCCCAGCATTTT
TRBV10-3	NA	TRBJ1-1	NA	CAISEQGHTEAFF	TGTGCCATCAGTGAGCAAGGGCACACTGAAGCTTTCTTT
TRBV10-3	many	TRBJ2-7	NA	CAISESERQRLEQYF	TGTGCCATCAGTGAGTCGGAACGGCAAAGGTTGGAGCAGTACTTC
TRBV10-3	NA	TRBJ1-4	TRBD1	CAISESGDRLSEKLFF	TGTGCCATCAGTGAGAGTGGGGACAGGTTAAGTGAAAAACTGTTTTTT
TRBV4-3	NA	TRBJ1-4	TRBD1	CASSPTGGSYEKLFF	TGCGCCAGCAGCCCGACAGGGGGCAGTTATGAAAAACTGTTTTTT
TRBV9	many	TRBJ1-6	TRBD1	CASSVGDRNSPLHF	TGTGCCAGCAGCGTAGGGGACAGAAATTCACCCCTCCACTTT
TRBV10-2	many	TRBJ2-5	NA	CASRTQGAETQYF	TGCGCCAGCAGGACCCAGGGCGCGGAGACCCAGTACTTC
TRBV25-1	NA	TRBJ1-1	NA	CASSESGATEAFF	TGTGCCAGCAGTGAATCTGGGGCCACTGAAGCTTTCTTT